This is a list of T cell receptor beta chains from one sample in a study of cytomegalovirus exposure and HLA in healthy donors. The repertoire was sequenced with immunoSEQ multiplex PCR; TCRdb's copy has only in-frame clones and lacks some. The table lists 130,000 to 150,000 clones, approximately 79% of them singletons. The sample comprised PBMCs. These receptors all stem from a man aged 18 to 30 in good health and CMV-seropositive. CDR3s include the opening cysteine and the closing phenylalanine or tryptophan. The D gene is left open where the match is weak. Not every row has a clone size; where given, it reads once, few, many or a size class.

CDR3 length,clone size,V gene,J gene,D gene,CDR3 protein,CDR3 DNA
15,NA,TRBV7-2,TRBJ1-5,NA,CASSGGSGSNQPQHF,TGTGCCAGCAGTGGAGGCTCGGGCAGCAATCAGCCCCAGCATTTT
15,once,TRBV11-2,TRBJ2-7,TRBD2,CASSPLTSGRGEQYF,TGTGCCAGCAGCCCCCTTACTAGCGGGAGGGGCGAGCAGTACTTC
10,NA,TRBV28,TRBJ1-6,NA,CASSRGPLHF,TGTGCCAGCAGTCGCGGGCCCCTCCACTTT
15,NA,TRBV7-8,TRBJ2-2,NA,CASSLGTASTGELFF,TGCGCCAGCAGCTTAGGGACTGCCAGCACCGGGGAGCTGTTTTTT
15,NA,TRBV5-8,TRBJ2-1,TRBD2,CASSFGLAWYNEQFF,TGTGCCAGCAGCTTCGGACTAGCGTGGTACAATGAGCAGTTCTTC
14,NA,TRBV27,TRBJ1-2,TRBD1,CASSFQGANYGYTF,TGTGCCAGCAGCTTCCAGGGGGCGAACTATGGCTACACCTTC
15,NA,TRBV2,TRBJ2-7,NA,CASSPGTGVAYEQYF,TGTGCCAGCAGTCCAGGGACGGGAGTAGCTTACGAGCAGTACTTC
13,NA,TRBV7-8,TRBJ1-1,NA,CASSQRVNTEAFF,TGTGCCAGCAGCCAACGGGTGAACACTGAAGCTTTCTTT
15,NA,TRBV4-1,TRBJ2-7,NA,CASSQESRSSYEQYF,TGCGCCAGCAGCCAAGAGTCCCGGAGCTCCTACGAGCAGTACTTC
11,NA,TRBV6-5,TRBJ2-1,NA,CASCRGNEQFF,TGTGCCAGCTGCAGGGGCAATGAGCAGTTCTTC
16,few,TRBV13,TRBJ2-7,TRBD2,CASSPGLAGGPSEQYF,TGTGCCAGCAGCCCGGGACTAGCGGGGGGGCCGAGCGAGCAGTACTTC
12,NA,TRBV19,TRBJ1-1,NA,CATRELNTEAFF,TGTGCCACCCGAGAACTGAACACTGAAGCTTTCTTT
16,NA,TRBV28,TRBJ2-7,TRBD1,CASSRGQASTINEQYF,TGTGCCAGCAGTCGGGGACAGGCTAGTACAATCAACGAGCAGTACTTC
16,once,TRBV18,TRBJ1-6,NA,CASSPPNSRARSPLHF,TGTGCCAGCTCACCACCGAATTCCAGGGCACGTTCACCCCTCCACTTT
13,NA,TRBV6-1,TRBJ1-5,TRBD1,CASSVQGNQPQHF,TGTGCCAGCAGTGTACAGGGGAATCAGCCCCAGCATTTT
15,NA,TRBV2,TRBJ2-2,NA,CASSERRPNTGELFF,TGTGCCAGCAGTGAACGGCGGCCGAACACCGGGGAGCTGTTTTTT
12,few,TRBV29-1,TRBJ2-7,TRBD2,CSVWTSGYEQYF,TGCAGCGTTTGGACTAGCGGGTACGAGCAGTACTTC
15,NA,TRBV28,TRBJ1-2,TRBD1,CASSSPGQGAWGYTF,TGTGCCAGCAGTTCGCCGGGACAGGGGGCCTGGGGCTACACCTTC
13,NA,TRBV16,TRBJ1-1,NA,CASSRHKNTEAFF,TGTGCCAGCAGCCGACATAAGAACACTGAAGCTTTCTTT
14,NA,TRBV25-1,TRBJ2-5,TRBD1,CASSESGDRATQYF,TGTGCCAGCAGTGAATCCGGGGACAGGGCGACCCAGTACTTC
15,few,TRBV7-6,TRBJ1-4,NA,CASSSRGAPNEKLFF,TGTGCCAGCAGCTCCCGGGGGGCTCCTAATGAAAAACTGTTTTTT
15,NA,TRBV10-1,TRBJ2-1,TRBD1,CASSTGTGSYNEQFF,TGCGCCAGTTCCACCGGGACAGGCTCCTACAATGAGCAGTTCTTC
18,NA,TRBV7-2,TRBJ2-7,TRBD2,CASSLPGLAFHPTAEQYF,TGTGCCAGCAGCTTGCCGGGACTAGCGTTCCATCCTACCGCCGAGCAGTACTTC
15,NA,TRBV18,TRBJ2-1,NA,CASSLSGQINNEQFF,TGTGCCAGCTCACTTTCTGGACAGATAAACAATGAGCAGTTCTTC
14,NA,TRBV10-3,TRBJ1-3,TRBD1,CAISAGGNGNTIYF,TGTGCCATCAGTGCAGGGGGCAACGGAAACACCATATATTTT
12,NA,TRBV27,TRBJ1-5,NA,CASSLFEEPQHF,TGTGCCAGCAGTCTCTTCGAGGAGCCCCAGCATTTT
15,NA,TRBV6-1,TRBJ2-7,TRBD1,CASSVRDRGVGEQYF,TGTGCCAGCAGTGTCCGGGACAGGGGGGTTGGTGAGCAGTACTTC
13,NA,TRBV6-6,TRBJ2-3,NA,CASFREGADTQYF,TGTGCCAGCTTTAGAGAGGGGGCAGATACGCAGTATTTT
15,NA,TRBV4-3,TRBJ2-5,NA,CASSQEVWYGETQYF,TGCGCCAGCAGCCAAGAGGTCTGGTACGGGGAGACCCAGTACTTC
14,NA,TRBV9,TRBJ1-1,NA,CASSVVGGNTEAFF,TGTGCCAGCAGCGTAGTTGGAGGGAACACTGAAGCTTTCTTT
14,NA,TRBV18,TRBJ1-3,NA,CASSPSKGGNTIYF,TGTGCCAGCTCACCGTCTAAGGGGGGAAACACCATATATTTT
15,few,TRBV7-2,TRBJ1-2,NA,CASSLPKTGLYGYTF,TGTGCCAGCAGCTTACCAAAAACAGGGCTCTATGGCTACACCTTC
14,NA,TRBV11-1,TRBJ2-7,TRBD1,CASSPRDRVGEQYF,TGTGCCAGCAGCCCCCGGGACAGGGTGGGGGAGCAGTACTTC
16,few,TRBV5-1,TRBJ1-4,NA,CASSGSPGQTNEKLFF,TGCGCCAGCAGCGGGAGTCCGGGACAAACTAATGAAAAACTGTTTTTT
14,NA,TRBV7-6,TRBJ2-1,TRBD1,CASSRGTDNNEQFF,TGTGCCAGCAGCCGAGGGACAGACAACAATGAGCAGTTCTTC
15,NA,TRBV6-5,TRBJ2-7,TRBD2,CASSYLRAGGYEQYF,TGTGCCAGCAGTTACCTTCGAGCGGGAGGCTACGAGCAGTACTTC
14,NA,TRBV2,TRBJ1-2,TRBD1,CASSEAGTGYGYTF,TGTGCCAGCAGTGAAGCCGGGACAGGGTATGGCTACACCTTC
13,NA,TRBV19,TRBJ2-7,TRBD1,CASSIEGGVGQYF,TGTGCCAGTAGTATCGAAGGGGGCGTGGGGCAGTACTTC
15,NA,TRBV5-1,TRBJ2-1,TRBD2,CASSPQASGGNEQFF,TGCGCCAGCAGCCCACAGGCTAGCGGGGGGAATGAGCAGTTCTTC
14,NA,TRBV14,TRBJ1-4,NA,CASSLGGFGEKLFF,TGTGCCAGCAGCCTCGGGGGGTTCGGTGAAAAACTGTTTTTT
16,NA,TRBV9,TRBJ2-1,TRBD2,CASSVGLAGADDEQFF,TGTGCCAGCAGCGTAGGACTAGCGGGAGCCGACGATGAGCAGTTCTTC
15,NA,TRBV15,TRBJ2-7,NA,CATSREPGGEVGQYF,TGTGCCACCAGCAGAGAACCAGGAGGGGAAGTAGGGCAGTACTTC
14,once,TRBV27,TRBJ2-7,NA,CASRGPGSFYEQYF,TGTGCCAGCAGGGGGCCAGGGTCCTTCTACGAGCAGTACTTC
14,once,TRBV9,TRBJ2-1,NA,CASSVVSSYNEQFF,TGTGCCAGCAGCGTAGTTAGCTCCTACAATGAGCAGTTCTTC
14,NA,TRBV6-5,TRBJ1-5,TRBD1,CASSWGQGNQPQHF,TGTGCCAGCAGCTGGGGACAGGGTAATCAGCCCCAGCATTTT
17,NA,TRBV27,TRBJ2-7,NA,CASSSRQDPTPTYEQYF,TGTGCCAGCAGTTCCCGACAGGACCCCACACCTACCTACGAGCAGTACTTC
14,NA,TRBV27,TRBJ2-1,NA,CASSLSGTGNEQFF,TGTGCCAGCAGTTTAAGCGGGACAGGCAATGAGCAGTTCTTC
17,NA,TRBV9,TRBJ2-3,TRBD2,CASTRTSGGWSTDTQYF,TGTGCCAGCACCCGGACTAGCGGGGGGTGGAGCACAGATACGCAGTATTTT
15,NA,TRBV28,TRBJ2-3,NA,CASSLPGLSRDTQYF,TGTGCCAGCAGTTTACCGGGACTGTCCCGGGATACGCAGTATTTT
16,once,TRBV19,TRBJ2-7,TRBD1,CASRNRPTGGIYEQYF,TGTGCCAGTAGGAACCGGCCGACAGGGGGAATCTACGAGCAGTACTTC
14,NA,TRBV7-9,TRBJ2-1,TRBD2,CASKGLAEYNEQFF,TGTGCCAGCAAGGGACTAGCGGAGTACAATGAGCAGTTCTTC
16,NA,TRBV10-3,TRBJ2-1,TRBD2,CAISDPTSGSGNEQFF,TGTGCCATCAGTGATCCGACTAGCGGGAGTGGGAATGAGCAGTTCTTC
17,NA,TRBV18,TRBJ2-3,NA,CASSPRGDWLSTDTQYF,TGTGCCAGCTCACCACGCGGGGACTGGCTAAGCACAGATACGCAGTATTTT
14,NA,TRBV5-1,TRBJ1-5,NA,CASSLGKGNQPQHF,TGCGCCAGCAGCTTGGGGAAGGGGAATCAGCCCCAGCATTTT
15,NA,TRBV4-3,TRBJ1-5,TRBD1,CASSQDGTANQPQHF,TGCGCCAGCAGCCAAGATGGGACAGCCAATCAGCCCCAGCATTTT
15,NA,TRBV7-2,TRBJ2-7,NA,CASSRSAGPSYEQYF,TGTGCCAGCAGCCGTTCAGCGGGCCCTTCCTACGAGCAGTACTTC
14,once,TRBV5-4,TRBJ1-4,TRBD1,CASSADRFKEKLFF,TGTGCCAGCAGCGCGGACAGGTTCAAGGAAAAACTGTTTTTT